The rows below give T cell receptor beta chains drawn from one sample of a study of T-cell memory formation after mild COVID-19. TCRdb re-called the 5' RACE reads with MiXCR, one entry per CDR3 protein. The sample shows approximately 430,000 distinct CDR3 sequences, more than 20% of them seen only once. The sequencing input was PBMCs or a T cell subset sorted from them (not recorded which). The receptor source for this set is an adult woman who had mild COVID-19 (a few samples of this study predate the infection). Cell type and time point are not known. Each CDR3 is given with its conserved first and last residue. D genes are given only for firm matches. Part of the rows lack a size; the others show once, few, many or a class for expanded clones.

V gene	J gene	D gene	clone size	CDR3 protein	CDR3 DNA
TRBV5-8	TRBJ1-5	NA	NA	CASNRESNQPQHF	TGTGCCAGCAACAGGGAAAGCAATCAGCCCCAGCATTTT
TRBV9	TRBJ2-3	NA	many	CASSVVDLRTDTQYF	TGTGCCAGCAGCGTAGTAGACCTCCGCACAGATACGCAGTATTTT
TRBV24-1	TRBJ2-3	NA	few	CATSAFEAQYF	TGTGCCACCAGTGCGTTTGAGGCGCAGTATTTT
TRBV5-1	TRBJ2-1	TRBD1	NA	CASSLWTGTAEQFF	TGCGCCAGCAGCCTCTGGACAGGGACGGCTGAGCAGTTCTTC
TRBV18	TRBJ2-3	NA	NA	CASSSIGDTQYF	TGTGCCAGCTCATCGATCGGGGATACGCAGTATTTT
TRBV6-5	TRBJ1-2	TRBD1	NA	CASRLYQGAYYGYTF	TGTGCCAGCAGACTCTACCAGGGGGCATACTATGGCTACACCTTC
TRBV19	TRBJ1-2	NA	NA	CASSIYGNANYGYTF	TGTGCCAGTAGTATTTACGGGAACGCTAACTATGGCTACACCTTC
TRBV5-1	TRBJ2-5	TRBD1	few	CASSVRDRDETQYF	TGCGCCAGCAGCGTCCGGGACAGGGATGAGACCCAGTACTTC
TRBV12-3/TRBV12-4	TRBJ2-5	NA	few	CASSFPGAETQYF	TGTGCCAGCAGTTTTCCGGGGGCAGAGACCCAGTACTTC
TRBV11-2	TRBJ2-3	NA	NA	CASSRNADTQYF	TGTGCCAGCAGCCGCAATGCAGATACGCAGTATTTT
TRBV7-6	TRBJ2-2	NA	few	CASSLVGTPTTGELFF	TGTGCCAGCAGCTTAGTGGGGACTCCAACAACCGGGGAGCTGTTTTTT
TRBV7-9	TRBJ1-2	TRBD1	many	CASSFRTGPGFDGYTF	TGTGCCAGCAGCTTTCGGACAGGGCCCGGCTTTGATGGCTACACCTTC
TRBV12-3/TRBV12-4	TRBJ1-5	NA	few	CASSSGTLANQPQHF	TGTGCCAGCAGTAGTGGGACCTTAGCAAATCAGCCCCAGCATTTT
TRBV29-1	TRBJ2-3	NA	few	CSADGSTDTQYF	TGCAGCGCTGACGGGAGCACAGATACGCAGTATTTT
TRBV29-1	TRBJ1-4	NA	NA	CSVADGGGKLFF	TGCAGCGTTGCGGACGGTGGAGGAAAACTGTTTTTT
TRBV24-1	TRBJ1-1	NA	NA	CATSMEANTEAFF	TGTGCCACCAGTATGGAGGCGAACACTGAAGCTTTCTTT
TRBV24-1	TRBJ1-2	NA	many	CATSDPWRSYGYTF	TGTGCCACCAGTGATCCGTGGCGCAGCTATGGCTACACCTTC
TRBV7-9	TRBJ2-7	NA	few	CASSSGAITYEQYF	TGTGCCAGCAGCTCGGGGGCAATTACCTACGAGCAGTACTTC
TRBV9	TRBJ2-1	TRBD2	NA	CASSQSGGHYNEQFF	TGTGCCAGCAGTCAAAGCGGGGGACACTACAATGAGCAGTTCTTC
TRBV5-1	TRBJ1-1	NA	few	CASSVGHLNTEAFF	TGCGCCAGCAGCGTCGGACATCTGAACACTGAAGCTTTCTTT
TRBV5-5	TRBJ2-3	NA	few	CASTSRPGGMADTQYF	TGTGCCAGCACCTCGCGACCTGGGGGGATGGCAGATACGCAGTATTTT
TRBV12-3/TRBV12-4	TRBJ1-6	NA	many	CASSSSVGGLSPLHF	TGTGCCAGCAGCTCCTCAGTAGGGGGGCTATCACCCCTCCACTTT
TRBV7-9	TRBJ2-7	TRBD1	NA	CASLGTGLGEQYF	TGTGCCAGCCTCGGGACAGGGCTTGGAGAGCAGTACTTC
TRBV5-1	TRBJ1-6	TRBD1	few	CASSPSGGGRYSPLHF	TGCGCCAGCAGCCCGTCAGGGGGCGGTCGGTATTCACCCCTCCACTTT
TRBV7-2	TRBJ2-7	NA	many	CASSLDLRGYGGQYF	TGTGCCAGCAGCTTAGATCTTAGGGGCTACGGGGGGCAGTACTTC
TRBV5-1	TRBJ2-7	TRBD1	NA	CASSWGDRGLGEQYF	TGCGCCAGCAGCTGGGGGGACAGGGGGCTCGGCGAGCAGTACTTC
TRBV19	TRBJ2-1	TRBD1	few	CASSTRDSHNEQFF	TGTGCCAGTAGTACAAGGGACAGCCACAATGAGCAGTTCTTC
TRBV20-1	TRBJ2-7	TRBD1	few	CSATGTGDYEQYF	TGCAGTGCGACCGGAACAGGGGACTACGAGCAGTACTTC
TRBV6-5	TRBJ1-3	NA	NA	CASSYSPSSGNTIYF	TGTGCCAGCAGTTACTCGCCCAGCTCTGGAAACACCATATATTTT
TRBV9	TRBJ1-6	TRBD1	few	CASSSRTGNNSPLHF	TGTGCCAGCAGCTCCCGGACAGGGAATAATTCACCCCTCCACTTT